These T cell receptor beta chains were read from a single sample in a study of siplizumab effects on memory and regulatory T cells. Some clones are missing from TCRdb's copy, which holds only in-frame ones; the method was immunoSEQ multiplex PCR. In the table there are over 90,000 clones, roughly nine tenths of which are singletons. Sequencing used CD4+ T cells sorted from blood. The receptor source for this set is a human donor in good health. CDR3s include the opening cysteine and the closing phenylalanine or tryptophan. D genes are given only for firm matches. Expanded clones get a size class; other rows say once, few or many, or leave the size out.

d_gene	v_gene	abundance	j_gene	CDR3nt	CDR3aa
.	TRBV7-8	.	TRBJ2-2	TGTGCCAGCAGCTTAGCTATGAGTCGCCCTCGAAACACCGGGGAGCTGTTTTTT	CASSLAMSRPRNTGELFF
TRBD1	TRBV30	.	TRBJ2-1	TGTGCCTGGAGTCCCTACAGGGGGCGCGAGGTAGACAATGAGCAGTTCTTC	CAWSPYRGREVDNEQFF
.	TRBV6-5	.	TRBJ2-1	TGTGCCAGCAGTTACAGGAGGACTCCCCCCTACAATGAGCAGTTCTTC	CASSYRRTPPYNEQFF
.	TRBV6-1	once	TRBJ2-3	TGTGCCAGCAGTGAGGTCCCGGGTTCCACAGATACGCAGTATTTT	CASSEVPGSTDTQYF
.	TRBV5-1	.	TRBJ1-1	TGCGCCAGCAGCTTGCGGACGGCGGACACTGAAGCTTTCTTT	CASSLRTADTEAFF
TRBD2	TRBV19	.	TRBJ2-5	TGTGCCAGTAGTATGAACGGGAGGGTTCAAGAGACCCAGTACTTC	CASSMNGRVQETQYF
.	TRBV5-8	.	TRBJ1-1	TGTGCCAGCAGAGGCAGGGTGAACACGGTGAACACTGAAGCTTTCTTT	CASRGRVNTVNTEAFF
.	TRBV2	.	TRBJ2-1	TGTGCCAGCAGTGAAGCTTCAGGGGCCAACAATGAGCAGTTCTTC	CASSEASGANNEQFF
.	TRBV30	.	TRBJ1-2	TGTGCCTGGAGTGTCAACGACAGGATCTATGGCTACACCTTC	CAWSVNDRIYGYTF
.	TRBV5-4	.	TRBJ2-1	TGTGCCAGCAGCTTGGGTGTTGTGGGGCGGGACAATGAGCAGTTCTTC	CASSLGVVGRDNEQFF
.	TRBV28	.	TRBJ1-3	TGTGCCAGCAGTCTTACAGGGAACACCATATATTTT	CASSLTGNTIYF
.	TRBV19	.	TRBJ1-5	TGTGCCAGTAGTATCACACGCAGCAATCAGCCCCAGCATTTT	CASSITRSNQPQHF
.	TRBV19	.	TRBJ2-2	TGTGCCAGTAAGGACACCGGGGAGCTGTTTTTT	CASKDTGELFF
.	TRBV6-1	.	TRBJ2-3	TGTGCCATCGCAAGTAGGGGACGCACAGATACGCAGTATTTT	CAIASRGRTDTQYF
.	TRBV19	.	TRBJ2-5	TGTGCCAGTAGACAACTAGGGGGCCAAGAGACCCAGTACTTC	CASRQLGGQETQYF
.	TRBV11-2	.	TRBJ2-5	TGTGCCAGCAGCCCGTACCAAGAGACCCAGTACTTC	CASSPYQETQYF
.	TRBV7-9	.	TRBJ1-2	TGTGCCAGCAGCCCCAACTTTGAAGCACCGGGGCGGGCTGGCTACACCTTC	CASSPNFEAPGRAGYTF
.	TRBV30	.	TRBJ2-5	TGTGCCTGGGAACCCTGGGGGTCAAAAGGGGAGACCCAGTACTTC	CAWEPWGSKGETQYF
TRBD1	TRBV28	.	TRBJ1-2	TGTGCCAGCAGGACAGGGGGCTACTATGGCTACACCTTC	CASRTGGYYGYTF
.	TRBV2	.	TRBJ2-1	TGTGCCAGCAGTGACCTCCGGGGCTGGAATGAGCAGTTCTTC	CASSDLRGWNEQFF
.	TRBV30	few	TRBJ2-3	TGTGCCTGGAGTGTAAGGTCTCGGGATACGCAGTATTTT	CAWSVRSRDTQYF
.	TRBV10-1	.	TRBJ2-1	TGCGCCAGCAGTGATTACAATGAGCAGTTCTTC	CASSDYNEQFF
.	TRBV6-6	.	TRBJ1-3	TGTGCCAGCAGTTACTCGCCACACTCCAGGACGGACACCATATATTTT	CASSYSPHSRTDTIYF
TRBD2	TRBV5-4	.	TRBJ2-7	TGTGCCAGCAGCTCTTCGACTAGCGGGGGCTCCTACGAGCAGTACTTC	CASSSSTSGGSYEQYF
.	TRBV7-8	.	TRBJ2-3	TGTGCCAGCAGCTTAGTCCTCACAGATACGCAGTATTTT	CASSLVLTDTQYF
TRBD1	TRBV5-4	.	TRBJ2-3	TGTGCCAGCAGGGGGGATGGGACAGGAAGATTTCACACAGATACGCAGTATTTT	CASRGDGTGRFHTDTQYF
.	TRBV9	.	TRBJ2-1	TGTGCCAGCAGGGGTCGGTTTGGAGAGCAGTTCTTC	CASRGRFGEQFF
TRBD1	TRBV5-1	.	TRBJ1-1	TGCGCCAGCAGCTTGGGGGACAGGGGATATGTTGAAGCTTTCTTT	CASSLGDRGYVEAFF
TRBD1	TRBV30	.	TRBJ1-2	TGTGCCTGGGGGGACGACAGGGGGTCCTATACCTTC	CAWGDDRGSYTF
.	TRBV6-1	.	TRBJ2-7	TGTGCCAGCAGTGAAGGAGGGATCCTCTACGAGCAGTACTTC	CASSEGGILYEQYF
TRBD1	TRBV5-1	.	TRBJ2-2	TGCGCCAGCAGCCATAGACAGGGACCCGGGGAGCTGTTTTTT	CASSHRQGPGELFF
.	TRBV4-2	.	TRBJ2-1	TGTGCCAGCAGCCAAGGTGTTCGCGGCGGTTACAATGAGCAGTTCTTC	CASSQGVRGGYNEQFF
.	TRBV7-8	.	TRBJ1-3	TGTGCCAGCAGCCCGACGATCACCTCTGGAAACACCATATATTTT	CASSPTITSGNTIYF
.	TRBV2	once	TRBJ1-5	TGTGCCAGCAAAAGGACAGTTAATAGCAATCAGCCCCAGCATTTT	CASKRTVNSNQPQHF
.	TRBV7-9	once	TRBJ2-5	TGTGCCAGCAGCCTAATAGGGACTCGGTCACAAGAGACCCAGTACTTC	CASSLIGTRSQETQYF
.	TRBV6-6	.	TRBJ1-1	TGTGCCAGCAGTTACTCGAAAGTGAACACTGAAGCTTTCTTT	CASSYSKVNTEAFF
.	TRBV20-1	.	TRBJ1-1	TGCAGTGCTAGAGGAAACACTGAAGCTTTCTTT	CSARGNTEAFF
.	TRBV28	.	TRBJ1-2	TGTGCCAGTGGGACTCCCTGGGAAGGCTACACCTTC	CASGTPWEGYTF
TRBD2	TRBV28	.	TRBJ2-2	TGTGCCAGCAGTCGGGGACTAGCGGGAGGGGGGCTGTTTTTT	CASSRGLAGGGLFF
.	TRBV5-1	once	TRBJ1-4	TGCGCCAGCAGCCCACGGCCGAATGAAAAACTGTTTTTT	CASSPRPNEKLFF
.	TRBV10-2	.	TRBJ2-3	TGCGCCAGCAGTGAGTTGGCCGGATCAGATACGCAGTATTTT	CASSELAGSDTQYF
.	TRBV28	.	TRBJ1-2	TGTGCCAGCAGTTTAGGAGGGACCCCCTTCTATGGCTACACCTTC	CASSLGGTPFYGYTF
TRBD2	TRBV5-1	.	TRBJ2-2	TGCGCCAGCAGCTCCATCGGGGCGGGAGGTCCATCCGGGGAGCTGTTTTTT	CASSSIGAGGPSGELFF
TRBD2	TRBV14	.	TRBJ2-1	TGTGCCAGCAGCCAAGTCCTAGCGGACAAGATCATCCATGAGCAGTTCTTC	CASSQVLADKIIHEQFF
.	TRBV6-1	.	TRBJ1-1	TGTGCCAGCAGTCCCTTGGGGACCTGGACCACTGAAGCTTTCTTT	CASSPLGTWTTEAFF